Listed below are T cell receptor beta chains from one sample, sequenced in a study of T cells expressing NK-cell markers. TCRdb reworked the 5' RACE reads into one entry per CDR3 protein, no DNA. This sample's clone table lists fewer than 300,000 distinct CDR3 sequences. Specimen: blood T cells: a sorted CD56 or NKG2C T cell subset, CD4+ or CD8+ T cells, or bulk PBMC T cells (not recorded which). Receptors originate from a woman between 18 and 69 years old in good health. The CDR3 runs from the conserved cysteine through the conserved F or W. Fields, in order: CDR3 protein, V gene, J gene.

cdr3_aa: CASRETGATYEQYF; v_call: TRBV28; j_call: TRBJ2-7
cdr3_aa: CASSLAVGPSLYEQYF; v_call: TRBV12-3/TRBV12-4; j_call: TRBJ2-7
cdr3_aa: CASSEWRGSETQYF; v_call: TRBV25-1; j_call: TRBJ2-5
cdr3_aa: CACSFARPTGELFF; v_call: TRBV5-6; j_call: TRBJ2-2
cdr3_aa: CASSKKVGWGSGTYEQYF; v_call: TRBV21-1; j_call: TRBJ2-7
cdr3_aa: CSAARQVAGLYEQYF; v_call: TRBV20-1; j_call: TRBJ2-7
cdr3_aa: CASSLNPSGSPHEQYF; v_call: TRBV7-6; j_call: TRBJ2-7
cdr3_aa: CASSPPPAYEQYF; v_call: TRBV12-3/TRBV12-4; j_call: TRBJ2-7
cdr3_aa: CASSHGDTNQPQHF; v_call: TRBV3-1; j_call: TRBJ1-5
cdr3_aa: CASSPRGGPYNEQFF; v_call: TRBV7-3; j_call: TRBJ2-1
cdr3_aa: CSAITGTGGAGQPQHF; v_call: TRBV20-1; j_call: TRBJ1-5
cdr3_aa: CASSRDVYQPQHF; v_call: TRBV12-3/TRBV12-4; j_call: TRBJ1-5
cdr3_aa: CASSDRWGQPQHF; v_call: TRBV25-1; j_call: TRBJ1-5
cdr3_aa: CASSSPGGRQETQYF; v_call: TRBV7-2; j_call: TRBJ2-5
cdr3_aa: CASSSRYGLGGVRTDTQYF; v_call: TRBV11-2; j_call: TRBJ2-3
cdr3_aa: CASRPGGLRSYNEQFF; v_call: TRBV5-1; j_call: TRBJ2-1